These 9 T cell receptor beta chains were all obtained from the same sample, sequenced in a study of vaccination effects on CD4 cells after COVID-19 (dated 2022 in TCRdb). In the ViraFEST assay, PBMC were stimulated with viral peptide pools, and TCR sequencing was then used to find antigen-specific CD4+ T cell clonotypes based on their expansion. After more than nine days of culture, CD4+ T cells were isolated with the EasySep CD4+ T cell isolation kit. The absence of prior SARS-CoV-2 infection in healthy vaccine recipients was confirmed by negative nucleocapsid antibodies before and after vaccination. The library was obtained by the immunoSEQ multiplex PCR assay. What TCRdb holds here is the immuneACCESS table cut down to in-frame rearrangements. Part of the clones is not present; checked against another copy, under half of the missing clones reflect an unresolved V gene, and the others are unexplained. The sample records tens of thousands of clones, around 79% of which are singletons. Over 2.5% of the sample is taken by the ten largest.

These TCRs' antigens remain unknown. Sample: CD4+ T cells from PBMCs cultured with HCoV-NL63 spike peptides, taken before COVID-19 vaccination. The cell subset or site label here, explained by the study, means: HCoV-NL63 spike overlapping peptide pool stimulation. The receptors here all came from a human donor who received a COVID-19 vaccine.

The chain links TRBV18 to TRBJ1-5, with 7 bases lining up with TRBD1. Germline V gene sequence: CDR1 KGHSH, CDR2 LQKENI. The CDR3 totals 16 residues. V shed 1 base and J 4 bases; nucleotides not matched to a gene: 7. The CDR3 reads CASSPRGRGENQPQHF. CDR3 DNA: TGTGCCAGCTCACCACGGGGCAGGGGGGAAAATCAGCCCCAGCATTTT.

The chain employs TRBV7-9 and TRBJ1-5; possible D gene TRBD1, 5 bases. Germline CDR1 is SEHNR and CDR2 is FQNEAQ (reference sequence). The CDR3 has 15 residues. Trimming took off 1 base at V and 7 bases at J, with 14 bases between the two ends. CDR3 nucleotide sequence: TGTGCCAGCAGCTTAGGGGCAGGGACGGAGCAGCCCCAGCATTTT. The encoded protein is CASSLGAGTEQPQHF. Full variable domain (rest looked up from reference TRBV7-9 and TRBJ1-5): DTGVSQNPRHKITKRGQNVTFRCDPISEHNRLYWYRQTLGQGPEFLTYFQNEAQLEKSRLLSDRFSAERPKGSFSTLEIQRTEQGDSAMYLCASSLGAGTEQPQHFGDGTRLSIL.

This clone was detected only once. V is TRBV5-4 and J is TRBJ2-7; 9 nucleotides align to TRBD1. V shed 4 bases, J shed 4 bases, and the junction held 3 bases outside the gene matches. The CDR3 totals 13 residues. Germline assignment: CDR1 SGHNT and CDR2 YYREEE (reference sequence). CDR3 sequence reads: CASSRQGGYEQYV. As DNA, the CDR3 is TGTGCCAGCAGCCGACAGGGGGGTTACGAGCAGTACGTC.

The chain uses TRBV7-3 and TRBJ2-7; weak D call: TRBD2 (6 bases). CDR1 SGHTA and CDR2 FQGTGA come from the germline V gene. The V end lost 7 bases, the J end lost 4 bases, and 29 bases lay between the germline ends. The CDR3 length is 18 residues. The CDR3 DNA reads as TGTGCCAGCACCGTCCGCCGGGACTTGGATCGGGGGACTTACGAGCAGTACGTC. Its protein product is CASTVRRDLDRGTYEQYV.

The CDR3 sequence: CASSRTRSTYNEQFF. The CDR3 nucleotides read TGTGCCAGCAGCCGCACTAGGTCAACCTACAATGAGCAGTTCTTC. The J gene is TRBJ2-1, the V gene TRBV7-2, with D possibly TRBD2 on 5 matching bases. The CDR3 is 15 amino acids. The V end lost 5 bases, the J end lost 2 bases, and 13 bases lay between the germline ends. Germline V CDR1 and CDR2: SGHTA, FQGNSA. The whole variable domain, remainder taken from reference TRBV7-2 and TRBJ2-1, is GAGVSQSPSNKVTEKGKDVELRCDPISGHTALYWYRQSLGQGLEFLIYFQGNSAPDKSGLPSDRFSAERTGGSVSTLTIQRTQQEDSAVYLCASSRTRSTYNEQFFGPGTRLTVL.

The chain carries TRBV15 and TRBJ2-7, with 7 bases aligning to TRBD1. This CDR3 is 14 amino acids long. CDR1 LNHNV and CDR2 YYDKDF come from the germline V gene (reference sequence). With V trimmed by 7 bases and J by 0 bases, 6 bases remained unmatched. In nucleotides, the CDR3 is TGTGCCACCACTCCGGGACAGAGCTCCTACGAGCAGTACGTC. Translation: CATTPGQSSYEQYV.

The gene calls are TRBV3-1 (or the pseudogene TRBV3-2) and TRBJ1-2; a weak D match, TRBD1 (6 bases). V was pared by 4 bases and J by 3 bases, with 15 bases between. The CDR3 runs 15 residues. Germline-derived CDR1 and CDR2 are LGHDT and YNNKEL (reference sequence). CDR3 coding DNA: TGTGCCAGCAGCCGCCAAACAGGGATAGACTATGGCTACACCTTC. Translating gives CASSRQTGIDYGYTF.

The V call is TRBV14, the J call TRBJ2-3; 12 bases are a match to TRBD2. The CDR3 spans 17 residues. V shed 5 bases and J 6 bases; nucleotides not matched to a gene: 12. Germline CDR1 is SGHDN and CDR2 is FVKESK. The CDR3 DNA sequence: TGTGCCAGCAGCGATAGACTAGCGGGGGCCCGCCGGGATACGCAGTATTTT. It translates to CASSDRLAGARRDTQYF. Full variable domain (outside the CDR3, taken from reference TRBV14 and TRBJ2-3): EAGVTQFPSHSVIEKGQTVTLRCDPISGHDNLYWYRRVMGKEIKFLLHFVKESKQDESGMPNNRFLAERTGGTYSTLKVQPAELEDSGVYFCASSDRLAGARRDTQYFGPGTRLTVL.

This chain uses TRBV6-5 with TRBJ1-1; tentatively, D is TRBD1 (5 bases). Germline lookup yields CDR1 MNHEY and CDR2 SVGAGI. The CDR3 extends over 14 amino acids. Between the trimmed V and J ends, which lost 2 bases and 13 bases, there was a span of 20 bases. This CDR3 reads CASSYTEGAQARFF. The CDR3 nucleotides read TGTGCCAGCAGTTACACTGAAGGGGCGCAGGCCCGTTTCTTT.